This TCR beta chain came from a study of CD8 T cells in Susac syndrome. RNA amounts of about 0.5 to 1 ug underwent reverse transcription with random hexamers. An immunoSEQ multiplex PCR amplified TCR beta CDR3 over 54 Vbeta and 13 Jbeta. TCRdb reprocessed the immunoSEQ multiplex PCR reads via MiXCR and lists one record per CDR3 protein. Among 100,000 to 150,000 distinct CDR3 sequences, around 86% were seen once, and the ten largest hold about 0.51%. Per the germline V gene, CDR1 is GTSNPN and CDR2 is SVGIG (reference sequence). The CDR3 has 13 residues. The V end was cut by 2 bases, the J end by 11 bases, with 18 bases between. CD8+ and CD4+ T cells taken from blood had their TCR beta sequenced.

Sequencing was done on a sample of CD8+ T cells from PBMCs. The gene calls are TRBV30 and TRBJ1-1, with unresolved D. This TCR was recovered from a human donor with multiple sclerosis. The CDR3 coding sequence is TGTGCCTGGAGTTACAATACATGTGTTCAGGCTTTCTTT. Translating gives CAWSYNTCVQAFF.